The T cell receptor (beta chain) under discussion was sequenced for a study of human T cells and chemical hapten exposure. Looking at the study overall: Recorded diagnoses among the mostly female patients were alopecia areata, totalis or universalis. Minor volume differences among pooled libraries chiefly drove per-sample TCR yield variation.

As the library was built, unique molecular identifiers were attached to individual cDNA molecules. One entry per CDR3 protein, called by TCRdb with MiXCR from the RACE reads. The table includes around 380,000 distinct CDR3 sequences, 4% to 5.5% detected once. Described time point: patch test 1, 2 weeks after DPC sensitization. Treatment of the sample: therapeutic diphenylcyclopropenone sensitization with weekly scalp DPC. The V segment lost 3 bases and the J segment 8 bases; nucleotides outside the gene matches: 15. This CDR3 contains 17 residues. Germline V gives CDR1 LGHDT, CDR2 YNNKEL (reference sequence). In its sample, this clonotype was seen many times.

The receptor's source is a woman in her forties or fifties with alopecia areata. Some clones in this sample may be carry-over from other donors' samples. The sample here was whole blood, taken in connection with sensitization to the hapten diphenylcyclopropenone (DPC). This chain links TRBV3-1 with TRBJ2-1; TRBD1 agrees at 8 bases. DNA for the CDR3: TGTGCCAGCAGCCAGAATTCAGGGGGCGCCAGGCTGCATGAGCAGTTCTTC. Protein: CASSQNSGGARLHEQFF.